The 30 T cell receptor beta chains below were found in one sample sequenced in a study of blood T cells in healthy people across ages. A sample-barcoded 5' primer and a J-beta primer mix were used in a second PCR of about 6 to 12 cycles. TCRdb ran MiXCR on the 5' RACE reads and lists one entry per CDR3 protein. The profile shows under 850,000 distinct CDR3 sequences, about 37% of them singletons. Sequences were obtained from blood. Source of these receptors: a man younger than 30 in good health.

DNA of the CDR3: TGTGCCAGCAGTTATCCCACAGGGGTCGGATTTCCCCAGCATTTT. It translates to CASSYPTGVGFPQHF. This rearrangement joins TRBV6-5 to TRBJ1-5; 7 nucleotides line up with TRBD1. V shed 3 bases and J 10 bases; nucleotides not matched to a gene: 12. Germline V lookup: CDR1 MNHEY, CDR2 SVGAGI. The CDR3 is 15 amino acids.

This chain links TRBV7-2 with TRBJ2-3, with D possibly TRBD2 on 6 matching bases. Trimming removed 3 bases from V and 5 bases from J, with 15 bases in between. Germline lookup yields CDR1 SGHTA and CDR2 FQGNSA. The CDR3 extends over 15 amino acids. The CDR3 sequence is CASSFSYMGGDTQYF. CDR3 nucleotides: TGTGCCAGCAGCTTTAGCTATATGGGGGGAGATACGCAGTATTTT.

The genes are TRBV12-3 or TRBV12-4 and TRBJ1-5; a weak D match, TRBD1 (5 bases). The CDR3 is 19 amino acids. Trimming left V 3 bases short and J 0 bases short, with 21 bases between. The CDR3 here is CASSFATPWGGISNQPQHF. The DNA of the CDR3 is TGTGCCAGCAGTTTCGCCACCCCCTGGGGGGGTATTAGCAATCAGCCCCAGCATTTT.

A word on this clonotype: Sequence at one end of the junction differs from germline and may be a read error. The chain is built from TRBV14 and TRBJ2-1, with D maybe TRBD2 (5 bases). This CDR3 contains 15 residues. Germline-derived CDR1 and CDR2 are SGHDN and FVKESK. CDR3 sequence (DNA): TGTGCCAGCGGCCAAAATGCGGGTTATGTGAGTGAGCAGTTCTTC. It translates to CASGQNAGYVSEQFF.

This clonotype was counted a few times. The rearrangement links TRBV4-1 to TRBJ2-3; 7 bases are a match to TRBD2. Germline V gene data show CDR1 as MGHRA and CDR2 as YSYEKL. The trim removed 6 bases at V and 4 bases at J, leaving 7 bases unmatched. This CDR3 comprises 14 residues. CDR3 nucleotides: TGCGCCAGCAGGCTGCGCGGGGGTCCAGATACGCAGTATTTT. Its protein product is CASRLRGGPDTQYF.

This clonotype was seen only a few times. Here the CDR3 reads CASSARAAGGGDTQYF. The CDR3 DNA is TGTGCCAGCAGTGCTCGTGCAGCGGGGGGAGGGGATACGCAGTATTTT. The rearrangement joins TRBV6-1 to TRBJ2-3; 9 nucleotides match TRBD2. Germline V gives CDR1 MNHNS, CDR2 SASEGT. This CDR3 contains 16 residues. With V trimmed by 4 bases and J by 6 bases, 11 bases remained unmatched.

As regards this clonotype: A much bigger clone sits one base away, suggesting this may be a read error. J is TRBJ2-7 and V is TRBV5-1; tentative D call: TRBD1 (5 bases). Gene TRBJ2-5 matches the end of the DNA better, so the J call may be wrong. The V gene's germline CDR1 is SGHRS and CDR2 YFSETQ. The CDR3 totals 14 residues. CDR3 region: CASSLDTLRGTQYF. CDR3 sequence (DNA): TGCGCCAGCAGCTTGGACACTTTAAGGGGGACCCAGTACTTC.

The V gene is TRBV10-3, the J gene TRBJ2-7; 9 nucleotides match TRBD2. CDR3 length: 14 residues. V lost 11 bases and J lost 4; bases outside the gene matches: 12. Germline CDR1 and CDR2: ENHRY and SYGVKD. DNA of the CDR3: TGTGCCGCGACACCGGCTAGCGGGGCTTACGAGCAGTACTTC. Amino acid sequence: CAATPASGAYEQYF.

This clonotype came up a few times. The V gene is TRBV12-3 or TRBV12-4, the J gene TRBJ1-2; D unclear. CDR3 length: 15 amino acids. The V gene lost 3 bases and the J gene lost 5 bases, with 16 bases spanning the gap. CDR3: CASSFDSSFPYGYTF. In DNA, the CDR3 is TGTGCCAGCAGTTTTGACTCATCATTCCCTTATGGCTACACCTTC.

In its sample, this clonotype was seen once. The V and J genes are TRBV5-1 and TRBJ1-1, with 9 positions matching TRBD1. Germline CDR1 is SGHRS and CDR2 is YFSETQ. The length of the CDR3 is 17 residues. V was pared by 3 bases and J by 0 bases, with 9 bases of the junction left unmatched. In nucleotides, the CDR3 is TGCGCCAGCAGCTCTCACGACAGGGGGGTGATGAACACTGAAGCTTTCTTT. Translating it yields CASSSHDRGVMNTEAFF.

The chain is built from TRBV5-1 and TRBJ2-1; D gene unclear. This CDR3 has 16 amino acids. Germline CDR1 reads SGHRS; CDR2 reads YFSETQ. The ends were cut back, 0 bases at V and 3 bases at J, with 13 bases in the middle. In DNA, the CDR3 is TGCGCCAGCAGCTTGGCCACCTACGGATTCTACAATGAGCAGTTCTTC. Amino acids: CASSLATYGFYNEQFF.

This clonotype was seen more than once but under ten times. The chain carries TRBV5-4 and TRBJ2-1, with 7 bases fitting TRBD2. Germline V gene sequence: CDR1 SGHNT, CDR2 YYREEE (reference sequence). The CDR3 loop spans 14 amino acids. V was pared by 1 base and J by 6 bases, with 4 bases of the junction left unmatched. CDR3 nucleotide sequence: TGTGCCAGCAGCTTGTCAGCGGGAAGCAATGAGCAGTTCTTC. Amino acids: CASSLSAGSNEQFF.

This clonotype was detected only a few times. The gene calls are TRBV5-1 and TRBJ2-3, with D tentatively TRBD1 (5 bases). The CDR3 extends over 15 amino acids. V was cut by 0 bases and J by 1 base, with 9 bases left in between. Germline CDR1 is SGHRS and CDR2 is YFSETQ. The CDR3, as DNA: TGCGCCAGCAGCTTGGAGGACACCGGCACAGATACGCAGTATTTT. This translates into CASSLEDTGTDTQYF.

Ten or more counts support this clonotype. The chain links TRBV20-1 to TRBJ2-5, with a possible D match to TRBD2 (5 bases). From germline, CDR1 is DFQATT and CDR2 SNEGSKA (reference sequence). The CDR3 runs 14 residues. The V end was cut by 4 bases, the J end by 2 bases, with 14 bases between. The CDR3 region is CSAKDGLRQETQYF. The CDR3 DNA sequence: TGCAGTGCTAAAGACGGACTTCGACAAGAGACCCAGTACTTC.

Only a few counts were recorded for this clonotype. This chain uses TRBV25-1 with TRBJ1-2; D is ambiguous. Germline CDR1 MGHDK, CDR2 SYGVNS. Trimming shortened V by 7 bases and J by 0 bases, and 12 bases separated the two germline ends. This CDR3 contains 14 residues. The CDR3 loop is CASTATATNYGYTF. The DNA of the CDR3 is TGTGCCAGCACCGCCACCGCGACTAACTATGGCTACACCTTC.

The chain links TRBV7-6 to TRBJ2-7; TRBD1 agrees at 7 bases. The V gene's germline CDR1 is SGHVS and CDR2 FNYEAQ. The CDR3 is made up of 14 amino acids. The ends lost 3 bases at V and 5 bases at J; junction bases unmatched: 7. CDR3 sequence reads: CASSLGDSRDEQYF. CDR3 DNA: TGTGCCAGCAGCTTGGGGGACAGTCGGGACGAGCAGTACTTC.

This clonotype was found once. The V call is TRBV20-1, the J call TRBJ2-3, with 10 bases aligning to TRBD2. Trimming removed 5 bases from V and 2 bases from J; junction bases left unmatched: 4. CDR1 is DFQATT, CDR2 SNEGSKA, per germline (reference sequence). The CDR3 has 14 amino acids. DNA of the CDR3: TGCAGTGCTCCTGGGACTAGCGCCACAGATACGCAGTATTTT. Protein product: CSAPGTSATDTQYF.

The J gene is TRBJ2-7, the V gene TRBV10-3; TRBD1 agrees at 9 bases. V lost 10 bases to trimming and J lost 1 base; unmatched junction nucleotides: 8. The CDR3 extends over 14 amino acids. The germline gives CDR1 ENHRY, CDR2 SYGVKD. This chain's CDR3 is CATRPGQGSYEQYF. The CDR3 nucleotides read TGTGCCACCCGGCCGGGACAGGGTTCCTACGAGCAGTACTTC.

This clonotype was seen only a few times. The J gene is TRBJ2-1, the V gene TRBV6-6; 7 nucleotides match TRBD1. CDR1 and CDR2 (germline): MNHNY, SVGAGI (reference sequence). This CDR3 region has 15 residues. V lost 7 bases and J lost 8; bases outside the gene matches: 14. CDR3 residues: CASTKQGRDGDEQFF. The DNA for the CDR3 is TGTGCCAGCACTAAACAGGGGCGCGATGGGGATGAGCAGTTCTTC.

The gene calls are TRBV15 and TRBJ1-5, with D possibly TRBD1 on 6 matching bases. The germline CDR1 and CDR2 sequences are LNHNV and YYDKDF (reference sequence). The ends were cut back, 6 bases at V and 0 bases at J, with 9 bases in the middle. The CDR3 is made up of 14 amino acids. The DNA for the CDR3 is TGTGCCACCAGACAGGGCTTTAGCAATCAGCCCCAGCATTTT. Protein product: CATRQGFSNQPQHF.

This chain connects TRBV7-2 to TRBJ2-5; 12 bases are shared with TRBD1. Germline V gives CDR1 SGHTA, CDR2 FQGNSA. The CDR3 has 16 residues. Germline trimming cut 5 bases from V and 5 bases from J; bases unmatched to any gene: 9. The CDR3 sequence is CASSTAGQGARETQYF. The DNA for the CDR3 is TGTGCCAGCAGCACTGCGGGACAGGGGGCTAGGGAGACCCAGTACTTC.

This clonotype was recorded a few times. CDR3 residues: CASSQRPGGAPNTEAFF. In nucleotides, the CDR3 is TGTGCCAGCAGCCAAAGACCAGGGGGGGCCCCGAACACTGAAGCTTTCTTT. The chain joins TRBV4-2 to TRBJ1-1, with TRBD1 matching 7 bases. J lost 1 base, V lost 2 bases, and 10 bases had no gene match. The CDR3 consists of 17 residues. CDR1 LGHNA and CDR2 YNFKEQ come from the germline V gene.

The chain has TRBV9 and TRBJ2-7; TRBD1 agrees at 10 bases. The germline CDR1 and CDR2 sequences are SGDLS and YYNGEE. This CDR3 is 15 amino acids long. V shed 0 bases, J shed 2 bases, and the junction held 2 bases outside the gene matches. The CDR3 spells CASSVGQGATYEQYF. The CDR3 coding sequence is TGTGCCAGCAGCGTAGGACAGGGGGCGACCTACGAGCAGTACTTC.

The CDR3 nucleotides are TGCGCCAGCAGCCTGCAGGGACAGGGAGGCCAGCCCCAGCATTTT. Encoded protein: CASSLQGQGGQPQHF. The chain links TRBV5-1 to TRBJ1-5, with 9 bases that match TRBD1. V lost 4 bases and J lost 7; bases outside the gene matches: 9. This CDR3 spans 15 amino acids. Germline CDR1 is SGHRS and CDR2 is YFSETQ.

This clonotype was observed at least ten times. The rearrangement uses TRBV27 and TRBJ2-1; 7 bases fit TRBD1. The CDR3 sequence is 14 residues long. The V gene end was trimmed by 6 bases and the J gene end by 2 bases; junction bases not matched to a gene: 4. Per germline, CDR1 MNHEY and CDR2 SMNVEV (reference sequence). CDR3 sequence: CASRRQGTYNEQFF. The CDR3 coding sequence is TGTGCCAGCAGACGACAGGGAACCTACAATGAGCAGTTCTTC.

The chain is built from TRBV19 and TRBJ2-3; maybe TRBD1 (6 bases). The CDR3 has 18 amino acids. Germline-derived CDR1 and CDR2 are LNHDA and SQIVND (reference sequence). V was shortened by 5 bases and J by 0 bases, with 21 bases between the two germline ends. DNA of the CDR3: TGTGCCAGTAGTCGCCACCCATCAGGGGAAGCTAGCACAGATACGCAGTATTTT. Its translation is CASSRHPSGEASTDTQYF.

Note on this clonotype: A junction end diverges from the germline sequence, so it may reflect a read error. The chain employs TRBV6-5 and TRBJ2-1, with D tentatively TRBD1 (7 bases). The CDR3 is made up of 13 amino acids. Germline V gene data show CDR1 as MNHEY and CDR2 as SVGAGI. The CDR3: CASSDSGGTVQFF. CDR3 nucleotides: TGTGCCAGCAGTGACTCTGGCGGGACAGTGCAGTTCTTC.

The chain employs TRBV3-1 and TRBJ2-7; 8 nucleotides align to TRBD2. Germline loops: CDR1 LGHDT, CDR2 YNNKEL (reference sequence). The CDR3 sequence is 16 residues long. V gave up 4 bases and J gave up 4 bases; unmatched junction bases: 12. In DNA form, the CDR3 reads TGTGCCAGCAGCCCGTCGAGAACCAGCGGGGGTTACGAGCAGTACTTC. Encoded protein: CASSPSRTSGGYEQYF.

The rearrangement joins TRBV4-3 to TRBJ2-1; 8 bases map to TRBD1. TRBJ2-7 explains the end of the DNA better; the J call may be wrong. The CDR3 loop spans 16 amino acids. CDR1 is LGHNA and CDR2 is YSLEER in the germline V gene. The chain's CDR3 is CASSRRTGNAYNEQYV. The CDR3 DNA sequence: TGCGCCAGCAGCCGACGGACAGGGAACGCCTACAATGAGCAGTACGTC.

This clonotype was detected only a few times. The V call is TRBV7-2, the J call TRBJ1-6; D is ambiguous. V shed 0 bases and J shed 8 bases, with 11 bases lying between them. Germline V gene lookup returns CDR1 SGHTA and CDR2 FQGNSA. The CDR3 runs to 15 residues. The CDR3 coding sequence is TGTGCCAGCAGCTTAGCGAAGGGTTCGGATTCACCCCTCCACTTT. Amino acid sequence: CASSLAKGSDSPLHF.